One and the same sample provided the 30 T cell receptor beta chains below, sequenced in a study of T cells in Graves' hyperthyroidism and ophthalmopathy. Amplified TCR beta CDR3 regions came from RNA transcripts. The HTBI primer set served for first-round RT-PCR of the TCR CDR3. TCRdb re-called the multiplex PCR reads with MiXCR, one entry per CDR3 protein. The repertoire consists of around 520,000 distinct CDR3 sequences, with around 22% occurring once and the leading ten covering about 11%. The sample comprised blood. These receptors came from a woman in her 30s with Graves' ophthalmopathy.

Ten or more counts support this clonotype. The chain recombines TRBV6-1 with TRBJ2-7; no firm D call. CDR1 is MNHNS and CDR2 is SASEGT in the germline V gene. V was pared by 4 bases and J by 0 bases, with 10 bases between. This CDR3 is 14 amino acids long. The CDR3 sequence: CASSGNWSSYEQYF. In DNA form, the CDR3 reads TGTGCCAGCAGTGGAAATTGGAGCTCCTACGAGCAGTACTTC.

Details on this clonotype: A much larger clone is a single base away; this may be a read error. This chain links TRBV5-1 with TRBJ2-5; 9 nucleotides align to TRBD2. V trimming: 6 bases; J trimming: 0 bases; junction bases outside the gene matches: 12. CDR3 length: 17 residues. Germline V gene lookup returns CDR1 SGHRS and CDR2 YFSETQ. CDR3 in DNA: TGCGCCAGCATCTCCTCCCCTAGCGGGGCTTACCAAGAGACCCAGTACTTC. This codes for CASISSPSGAYQETQYF.

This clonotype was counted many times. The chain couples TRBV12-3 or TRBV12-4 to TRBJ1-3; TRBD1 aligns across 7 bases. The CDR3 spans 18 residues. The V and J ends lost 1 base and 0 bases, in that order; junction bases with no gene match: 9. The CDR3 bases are TGTGCCAGCAGTTTAGTTGGGACAGTTAAGATCTCTGGAAACACCATATATTTT. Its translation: CASSLVGTVKISGNTIYF.

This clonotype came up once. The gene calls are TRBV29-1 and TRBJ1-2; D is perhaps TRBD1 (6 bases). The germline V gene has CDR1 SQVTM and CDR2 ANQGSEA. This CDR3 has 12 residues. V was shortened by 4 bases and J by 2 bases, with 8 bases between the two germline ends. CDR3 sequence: CSVGDKNYGYTF. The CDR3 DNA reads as TGCAGCGTTGGGGACAAGAACTATGGCTACACCTTC.

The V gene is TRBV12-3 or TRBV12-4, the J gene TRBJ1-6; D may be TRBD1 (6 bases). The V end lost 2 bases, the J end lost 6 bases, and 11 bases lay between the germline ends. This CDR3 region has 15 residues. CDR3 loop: CASSLWQGTNSPLHF. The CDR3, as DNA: TGTGCCAGCAGTTTATGGCAGGGGACTAATTCACCCCTCCACTTT.

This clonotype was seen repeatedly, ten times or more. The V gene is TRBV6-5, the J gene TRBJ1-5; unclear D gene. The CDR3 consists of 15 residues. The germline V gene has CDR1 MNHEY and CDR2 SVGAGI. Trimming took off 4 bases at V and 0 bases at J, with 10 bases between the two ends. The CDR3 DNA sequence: TGTGCCAGCAGTTTTATAGGGAGTAGCAATCAGCCCCAGCATTTT. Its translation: CASSFIGSSNQPQHF.

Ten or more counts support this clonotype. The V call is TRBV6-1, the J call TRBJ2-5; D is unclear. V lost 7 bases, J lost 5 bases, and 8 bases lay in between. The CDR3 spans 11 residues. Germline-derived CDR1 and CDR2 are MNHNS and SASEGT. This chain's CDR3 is CASMLGETQYF. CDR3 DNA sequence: TGTGCCAGCATGTTGGGGGAGACCCAGTACTTC.

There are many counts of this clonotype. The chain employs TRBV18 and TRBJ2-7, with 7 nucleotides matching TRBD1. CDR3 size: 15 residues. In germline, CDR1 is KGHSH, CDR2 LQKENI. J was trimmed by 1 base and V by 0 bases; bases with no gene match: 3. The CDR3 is CASSPPRGQSYEQYF. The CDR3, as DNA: TGTGCCAGCTCACCACCGAGGGGACAGTCCTACGAGCAGTACTTC. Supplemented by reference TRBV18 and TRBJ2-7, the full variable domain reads NAGVMQNPRHLVRRRGQEARLRCSPMKGHSHVYWYRQLPEEGLKFMVYLQKENIIDESGMPKERFSAEFPKEGPSILRIQQVVRGDSAAYFCASSPPRGQSYEQYFGPGTRLTVT.

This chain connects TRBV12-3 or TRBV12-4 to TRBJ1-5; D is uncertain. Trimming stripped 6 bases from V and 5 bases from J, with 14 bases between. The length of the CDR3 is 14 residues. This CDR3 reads CASRLGGGHQPQHF. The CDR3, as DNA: TGTGCCAGCAGGTTGGGAGGAGGCCATCAGCCCCAGCATTTT.

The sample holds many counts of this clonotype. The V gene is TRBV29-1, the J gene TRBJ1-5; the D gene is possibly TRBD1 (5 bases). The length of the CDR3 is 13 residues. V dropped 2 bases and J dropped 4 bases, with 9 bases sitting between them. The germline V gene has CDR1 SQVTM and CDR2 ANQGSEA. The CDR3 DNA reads TGCAGCGTTGAACAGGGAATAAATCAGCCCCAGCATTTT. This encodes CSVEQGINQPQHF.

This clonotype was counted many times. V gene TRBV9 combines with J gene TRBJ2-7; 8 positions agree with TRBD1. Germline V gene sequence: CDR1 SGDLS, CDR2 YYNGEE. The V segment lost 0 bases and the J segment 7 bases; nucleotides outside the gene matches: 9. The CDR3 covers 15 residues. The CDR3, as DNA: TGTGCCAGCAGCGTAGACGCTCAGGGGGCTGGAGAGCAGTACTTC. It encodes CASSVDAQGAGEQYF. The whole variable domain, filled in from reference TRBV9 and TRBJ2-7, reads DSGVTQTPKHLITATGQRVTLRCSPRSGDLSVYWYQQSLDQGLQFLIQYYNGEERAKGNILERFSAQQFPDLHSELNLSSLELGDSALYFCASSVDAQGAGEQYFGPGTRLTVT.

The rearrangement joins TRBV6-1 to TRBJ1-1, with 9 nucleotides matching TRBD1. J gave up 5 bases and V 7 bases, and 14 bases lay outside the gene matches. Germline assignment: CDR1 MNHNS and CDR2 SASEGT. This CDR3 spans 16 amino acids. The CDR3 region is CASKPPHGTGMTEAFF. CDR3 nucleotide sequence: TGTGCCAGCAAACCCCCTCACGGGACAGGGATGACTGAAGCTTTCTTT.

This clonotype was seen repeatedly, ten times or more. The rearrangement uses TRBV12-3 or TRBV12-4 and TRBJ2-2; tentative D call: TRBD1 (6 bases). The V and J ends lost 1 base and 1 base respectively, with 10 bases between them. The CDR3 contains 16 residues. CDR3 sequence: CASSLDPGQNTGELFF. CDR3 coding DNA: TGTGCCAGCAGTTTAGACCCGGGACAGAACACCGGGGAGCTGTTTTTT.

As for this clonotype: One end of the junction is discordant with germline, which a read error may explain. The CDR3 is CASSLAGHIAKNIKYF. Written as DNA, the CDR3 is TGTGCCAGCAGTTTAGCTGGACATATAGCCAAAAACATTAAGTACTTC. The chain joins TRBV11-2 to TRBJ2-4, with D possibly matching TRBD1 (5 bases). CDR1 is SGHAT, CDR2 FQNNGV, per germline. CDR3 length equals 16 residues.

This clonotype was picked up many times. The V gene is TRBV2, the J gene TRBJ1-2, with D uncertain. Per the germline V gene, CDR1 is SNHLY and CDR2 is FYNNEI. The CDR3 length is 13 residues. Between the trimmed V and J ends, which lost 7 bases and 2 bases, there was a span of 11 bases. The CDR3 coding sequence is TGTGCCAGCACCGCAGCAGGAAACTATGGCTACACCTTC. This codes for CASTAAGNYGYTF.

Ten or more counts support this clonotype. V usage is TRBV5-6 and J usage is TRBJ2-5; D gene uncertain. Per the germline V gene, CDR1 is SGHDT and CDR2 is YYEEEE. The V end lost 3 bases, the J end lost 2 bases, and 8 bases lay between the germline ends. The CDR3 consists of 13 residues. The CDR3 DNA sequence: TGTGCCAGCAGCTCCTGGGATCAAGAGACCCAGTACTTC. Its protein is CASSSWDQETQYF.

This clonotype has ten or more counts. In nucleotides, the CDR3 is TGTGCCAGCAGTTTGGGGCTCGGCACTGAAGCTTTCTTT. Its translation is CASSLGLGTEAFF. The V and J genes are TRBV12-3 or TRBV12-4 and TRBJ1-1; tentatively, D is TRBD1 (5 bases). V lost 3 bases and J lost 4, with 9 bases in between. The CDR3 spans 13 residues.

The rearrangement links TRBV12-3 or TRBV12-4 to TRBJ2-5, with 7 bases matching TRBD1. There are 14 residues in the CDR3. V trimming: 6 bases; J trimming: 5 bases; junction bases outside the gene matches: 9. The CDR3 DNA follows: TGTGCCAGCAGCCTGACAGGGTTGTATGAGACCCAGTACTTC. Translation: CASSLTGLYETQYF.

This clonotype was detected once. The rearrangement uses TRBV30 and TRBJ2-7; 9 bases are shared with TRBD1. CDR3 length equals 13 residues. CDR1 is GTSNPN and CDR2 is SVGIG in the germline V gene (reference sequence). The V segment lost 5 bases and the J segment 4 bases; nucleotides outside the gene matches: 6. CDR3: CAWGGTGFYEQYF. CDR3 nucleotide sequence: TGTGCCTGGGGGGGGACAGGGTTTTACGAGCAGTACTTC. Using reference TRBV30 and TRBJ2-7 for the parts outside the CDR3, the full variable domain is SQTIHQWPATLVQPVGSPLSLECTVEGTSNPNLYWYRQAAGRGLQLLFYSVGIGQISSEVPQNLSASRPQDRQFILSSKKLLLSDSGFYLCAWGGTGFYEQYFGPGTRLTVT.

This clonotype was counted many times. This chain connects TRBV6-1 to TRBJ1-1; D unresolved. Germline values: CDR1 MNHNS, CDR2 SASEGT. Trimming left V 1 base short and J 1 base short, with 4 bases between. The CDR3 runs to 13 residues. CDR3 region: CASSEGENTEAFF. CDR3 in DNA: TGTGCCAGCAGTGAAGGGGAGAACACTGAAGCTTTCTTT.

The CDR3 loop is CASSSTGGGGEAFF. CDR3 DNA: TGTGCCAGCAGTTCTACAGGGGGCGGAGGTGAAGCTTTCTTT. The J gene is TRBJ1-1, the V gene TRBV6-2 or TRBV6-3, with 9 positions matching TRBD1. With 4 bases clipped from V and 7 bases from J, the junction kept 7 bases outside the gene matches. Per germline, CDR1 MNHEY and CDR2 SVGEGT. The CDR3 is 14 residues long.

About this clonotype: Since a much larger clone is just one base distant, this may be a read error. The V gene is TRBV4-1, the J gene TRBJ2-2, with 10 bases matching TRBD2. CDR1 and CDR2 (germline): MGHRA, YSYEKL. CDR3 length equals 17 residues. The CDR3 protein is CASSQELAGGHPGELLF. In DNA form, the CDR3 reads TGCGCCAGCAGCCAAGAATTAGCGGGGGGACATCCCGGGGAGCTGTTGTTT.

CDR3 nucleotides: TGTGCCAGCAGTTACTTGCGAGTTGGGACAGGTGACTCTGGGGCCAACGTCCTGACTTTC. This sequence encodes CASSYLRVGTGDSGANVLTF. The chain uses TRBV6-2 or TRBV6-3 and TRBJ2-6, with 8 bases lining up with TRBD1. The ends lost 1 base at V and 0 bases at J; junction bases unmatched: 11. The CDR3 sequence is 20 residues long. Germline V gene lookup returns CDR1 MNHEY and CDR2 SVGEGT.

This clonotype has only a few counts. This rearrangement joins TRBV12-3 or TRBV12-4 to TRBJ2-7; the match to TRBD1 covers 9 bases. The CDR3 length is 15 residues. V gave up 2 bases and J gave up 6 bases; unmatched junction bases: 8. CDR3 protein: CASSLYRDRVSEQYF. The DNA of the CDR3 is TGTGCCAGCAGTTTATACCGGGACAGGGTAAGCGAGCAGTACTTC.

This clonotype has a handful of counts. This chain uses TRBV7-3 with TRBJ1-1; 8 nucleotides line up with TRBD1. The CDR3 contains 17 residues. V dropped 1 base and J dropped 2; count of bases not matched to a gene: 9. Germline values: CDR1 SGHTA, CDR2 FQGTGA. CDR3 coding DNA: TGTGCCAGCAGCTTAAGTTCGGCAGGGGGCCAAAACACTGAAGCTTTCTTT. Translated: CASSLSSAGGQNTEAFF.

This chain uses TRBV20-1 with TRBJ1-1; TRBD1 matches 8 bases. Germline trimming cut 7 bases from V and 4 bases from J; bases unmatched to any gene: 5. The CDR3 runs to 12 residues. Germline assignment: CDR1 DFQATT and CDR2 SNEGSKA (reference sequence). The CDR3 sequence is CSDSDRGTEAFF. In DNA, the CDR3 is TGCAGTGACTCAGACAGGGGCACTGAAGCTTTCTTT.

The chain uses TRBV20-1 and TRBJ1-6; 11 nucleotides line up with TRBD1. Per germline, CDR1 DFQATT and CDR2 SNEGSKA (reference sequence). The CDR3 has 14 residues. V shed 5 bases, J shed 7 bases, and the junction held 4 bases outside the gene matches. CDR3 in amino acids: CSARTGGGNSPLHF. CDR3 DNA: TGCAGTGCTCGGACAGGGGGCGGAAATTCACCCCTCCACTTT.

CDR3 sequence reads: CASRAGTGEAFF. CDR3 coding DNA: TGTGCCAGCAGGGCCGGGACAGGGGAAGCTTTCTTT. The gene calls are TRBV2 and TRBJ1-1, with 9 bases lining up with TRBD1. Germline-derived CDR1 and CDR2 are SNHLY and FYNNEI. The trim removed 6 bases at V and 8 bases at J, leaving 4 bases unmatched. CDR3 length equals 12 residues.

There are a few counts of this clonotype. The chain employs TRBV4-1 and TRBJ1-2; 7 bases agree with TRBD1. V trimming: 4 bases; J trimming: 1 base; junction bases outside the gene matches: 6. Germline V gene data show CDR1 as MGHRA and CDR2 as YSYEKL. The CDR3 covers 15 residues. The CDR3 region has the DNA TGCGCCAGCAGCCCCTGGACAGGCTTTAACTATGGCTACACCTTC. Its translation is CASSPWTGFNYGYTF.

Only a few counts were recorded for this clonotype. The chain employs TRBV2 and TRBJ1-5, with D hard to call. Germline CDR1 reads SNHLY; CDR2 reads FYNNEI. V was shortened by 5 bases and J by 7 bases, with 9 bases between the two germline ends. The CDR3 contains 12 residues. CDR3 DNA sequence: TGTGCCAGCAGTCCGCCTGAACAGCCCCAGCATTTT. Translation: CASSPPEQPQHF.